The next 4 T cell receptor beta chains were all read from a single sample in a study of CD8 T cells in ankylosing spondylitis. TCRdb re-called the 5' RACE reads through MiXCR, storing one row per CDR3 protein. The table lists 150,000 to 200,000 distinct CDR3 sequences, 13% of them singletons. Sequenced input: blood, either unsorted or a sorted T cell fraction (not recorded which). These TCRs come from a female donor with ankylosing spondylitis or in good health (not recorded which).

This clonotype appeared many times. The V call is TRBV5-1, the J call TRBJ2-1; 13 bases line up with TRBD2. CDR1 SGHRS and CDR2 YFSETQ come from the germline V gene. After removal of 5 bases from V and 5 bases from J, the junction contained 10 bases not matched to a gene. The CDR3 is 17 amino acids. The chain's CDR3 is CASSYNSGLAGNNEQFF. The CDR3 bases are TGCGCCAGCAGTTACAACTCGGGACTAGCGGGGAACAATGAGCAGTTCTTC.

In this sample, this clonotype turned up many times. This chain uses TRBV5-1 with TRBJ2-5, with no clear D. The germline gives CDR1 SGHRS, CDR2 YFSETQ. CDR3 length: 13 residues. The V and J ends lost 4 bases and 2 bases respectively, with 9 bases between them. The CDR3 region is CASSPGPQETQYF. The CDR3 nucleotides read TGCGCCAGCAGCCCGGGCCCTCAAGAGACCCAGTACTTC.

The chain combines TRBV5-1 with TRBJ1-2; D might be TRBD1 (5 bases). Germline V gene sequence: CDR1 SGHRS, CDR2 YFSETQ. The V and J ends lost 4 bases and 4 bases respectively, with 11 bases between them. The CDR3 extends over 13 amino acids. The CDR3 reads CASSTDSSYGYTF. In DNA form, the CDR3 reads TGCGCCAGCAGCACCGACAGTTCCTATGGCTACACCTTC.

This rearrangement joins TRBV27 to TRBJ1-1; 11 nucleotides agree with TRBD1. V shed 7 bases, J shed 5 bases, and the junction held 6 bases outside the gene matches. CDR1 and CDR2 from the germline V gene are MNHEY and SMNVEV (reference sequence). This CDR3 comprises 14 residues. DNA for the CDR3: TGTGCCAGCATCCTGGGACAGGGGGGGACTGAAGCTTTCTTT. Encoded protein: CASILGQGGTEAFF.